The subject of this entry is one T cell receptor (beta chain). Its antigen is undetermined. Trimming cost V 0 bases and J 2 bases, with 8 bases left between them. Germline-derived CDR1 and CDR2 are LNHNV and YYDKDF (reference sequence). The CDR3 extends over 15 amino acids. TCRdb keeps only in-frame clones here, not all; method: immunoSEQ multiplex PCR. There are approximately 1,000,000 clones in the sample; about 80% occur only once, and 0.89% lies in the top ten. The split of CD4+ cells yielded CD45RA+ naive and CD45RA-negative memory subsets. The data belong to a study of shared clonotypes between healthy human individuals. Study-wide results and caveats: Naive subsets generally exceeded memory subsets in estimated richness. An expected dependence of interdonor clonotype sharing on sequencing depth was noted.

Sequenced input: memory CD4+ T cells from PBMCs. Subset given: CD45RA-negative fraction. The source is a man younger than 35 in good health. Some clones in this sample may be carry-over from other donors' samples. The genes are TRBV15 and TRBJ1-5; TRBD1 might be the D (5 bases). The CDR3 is CATSRDPTGNQPQHF. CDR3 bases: TGTGCCACCAGCAGAGATCCGACAGGCAATCAGCCCCAGCATTTT. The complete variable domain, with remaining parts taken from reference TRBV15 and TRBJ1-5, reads DAMVIQNPRYQVTQFGKPVTLSCSQTLNHNVMYWYQQKSSQAPKLLFHYYDKDFNNEADTPDNFQSRRPNTSFCFLDIRSPGLGDTAMYLCATSRDPTGNQPQHFGDGTRLSIL.